This entry describes one T cell receptor (beta chain). The antigen is unknown. Profiling relied on immunoSEQ multiplex PCR, and the TCRdb table lists in-frame clones only, not all of them. The data contain around 90,000 clones, roughly 91% of them singletons. The data originate from a study of OX40 agonist ivuxolimab in advanced cancers. Study context: One patient with hepatocellular carcinoma and two with cutaneous melanoma, three in all, had partial responses.

With autoimmune disease history or systemic immunosuppression, patients were excluded. Germline V gene sequence: CDR1 LNHDA, CDR2 SQIVND (reference sequence). This CDR3 has 13 amino acids. Trimming removed 5 bases at V and 1 base at J, with 9 bases between. General study points: At 0.1 to 3.0 mg/kg and by week 6, CD4+ and CD8+ T cells in the blood had expanded clonally. Relative to CD4+ cells, CD8+ T cells on average had more expanded clones.

The chain has TRBV19 and TRBJ2-7; D is perhaps TRBD1 or TRBD2 (5 bases each). Sequencing used CD4+ or CD8+ T cells sorted from blood, obtained in a trial of the OX40 agonist ivuxolimab. The sequence came from an adult with an advanced solid tumor such as melanoma, head and neck, liver or kidney cancer. This CDR3 is CASSRDGSYEQYF. Here the CDR3 DNA reads TGTGCCAGTAGTCGGGACGGTTCCTACGAGCAGTACTTC.